What follows is one T cell receptor (beta chain) and its context. This record comes from a study of blood T cell repertoires in COVID-19. Authors' methods: Counts of nucleated cells, estimated from reference gene primer amplification, were obtained. The assay was immunoSEQ multiplex PCR, and TCRdb's table has in-frame clones only and misses some. The V and J calls and clone size come from that table; D and trimming were worked out from the DNA. This table has about 190,000 clones, roughly 78% appearing once. The CDR3 sequence is 14 residues long. Germline V lookup: CDR1 LGHDT, CDR2 YNNKEL (reference sequence). The junction had 5 bases not matched to a gene; V was cut back by 2 bases and J by 6 bases.

The specimen was peripheral blood. This clonotype was obtained from a woman over 75 with active or convalescent COVID-19. The chain employs TRBV3-1 (or the pseudogene TRBV3-2) and TRBJ1-1; the match to TRBD1 covers 8 bases. The CDR3 DNA follows: TGTGCCAGCAGCCAACCAGGGGGCGGCCCTGAAGCTTTCTTT. It specifies CASSQPGGGPEAFF.